This TCR beta chain derives from a study of blood T cell repertoires in COVID-19. Overall study context: Acute and convalescent COVID-19 samples came from the United States, Italy and Spain.

Germline-derived CDR1 and CDR2 are MGHDK and SYGVNS. With 5 bases removed from V and 2 bases from J, the gap between germline ends came to 9 bases. This CDR3 spans 13 amino acids. Recruited during active infection, patients (from Seattle) were subsequently followed longitudinally. In the authors' workflow: Reference gene primers were amplified, and this amplification served to estimate nucleated cell counts. Sequenced by immunoSEQ multiplex PCR; TCRdb stores in-frame clones only, minus some. Clone size and the V and J calls come from that table; the DNA yielded D and trimming. This table has some 120,000 clones, 80% to 95% appearing once. This clone has only one observation.

Sample: peripheral blood. The chain combines TRBV25-1 with TRBJ2-5; D is unclear. This clonotype originated in a man aged 50 to 59 with COVID-19, enrolled during active disease. As DNA, the CDR3 is TGTGCCAGCAGTTTGCGGTGGCAAGAGACCCAGTACTTC. Its translation is CASSLRWQETQYF.